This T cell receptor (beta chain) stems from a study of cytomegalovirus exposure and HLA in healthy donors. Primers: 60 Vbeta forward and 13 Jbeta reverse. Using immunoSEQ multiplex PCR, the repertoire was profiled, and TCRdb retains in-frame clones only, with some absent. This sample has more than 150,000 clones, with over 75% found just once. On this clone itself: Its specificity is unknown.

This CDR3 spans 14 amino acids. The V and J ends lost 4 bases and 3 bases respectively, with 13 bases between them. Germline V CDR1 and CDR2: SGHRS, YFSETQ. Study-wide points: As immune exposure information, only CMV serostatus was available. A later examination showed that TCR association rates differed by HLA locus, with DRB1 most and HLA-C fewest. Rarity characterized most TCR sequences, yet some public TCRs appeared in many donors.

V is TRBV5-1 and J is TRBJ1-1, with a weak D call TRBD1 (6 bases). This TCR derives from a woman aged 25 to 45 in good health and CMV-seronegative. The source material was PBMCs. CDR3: CASSTGTPYTEAFF. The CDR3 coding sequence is TGCGCCAGCAGCACCGGGACACCCTACACTGAAGCTTTCTTT.